This TCR beta chain was recovered during a study of cytomegalovirus exposure and HLA in healthy donors. Study-wide results and limits: With high specificity and sensitivity, the classifier reportedly diagnosed cytomegalovirus status.

A note on this clone: Its antigen is not known.

This CDR3 has 11 amino acids. Trimming removed 5 bases from V and 8 bases from J, with 7 bases in between. CDR1 and CDR2 (germline): KGHSH, LQKENI. Amplification used 60 Vbeta primers and 13 Jbeta primers. The protocol was immunoSEQ multiplex PCR, while the TCRdb copy is restricted to in-frame clones and leaves out a portion. The data contain over 200,000 clones, more than 75% of them singletons. V gene TRBV18 combines with J gene TRBJ2-1; D remains unclear. Sequences were obtained from PBMCs. The TCR comes from a male donor in good health and CMV-seronegative. CDR3 in DNA: TGTGCCAGCTCATTGCAGGATGAGCAGTTCTTC. This sequence encodes CASSLQDEQFF.